The sequence of this TCR beta chain was determined in a study of regulatory T cells in long-lasting Graves disease. The CDR3 sequence is 16 residues long. Looked up from germline, CDR1 is SGHAT and CDR2 is FQNNGV. V was pared by 1 base and J by 0 bases, with 3 bases of the junction left unmatched. Time point specified: newly diagnosed GD, antithyroid drugs for less than 3 months. Preparation of the TCR library used RNA extracted from PBMCs. General study results and limits: Persistent disease exhibited a predilection for TRBV28, TRBJ1-2 and TRBJ2-5. A limited number of samples was an acknowledged limitation.

The TCR beta library used iRepertoire HTBI primers with Arm-PCR amplification of CDR3. TCRdb passed the multiplex PCR reads through MiXCR, listing each CDR3 protein once. The sample includes some 200,000 distinct CDR3 sequences, roughly 18% seen only once; the top ten take about an eighth. This clonotype has a count of ten or more. The antigen is unknown. These records were also assigned to another study, of T cells in Graves' hyperthyroidism and ophthalmopathy. According to that study: With a duration under 2 months, the hyperthyroidism was newly diagnosed in patients aged 18 to 65.

Material: peripheral blood mononuclear cells (PBMCs), obtained at new diagnosis, from a patient treated with antithyroid drugs. This TCR was recovered from a woman in her twenties or thirties with Graves disease. The V call is TRBV11-2, the J call TRBJ2-1; TRBD2 matches 7 bases. The CDR3 region is CASSLARGSSYNEQFF. The CDR3 region has the DNA TGTGCCAGCAGCTTAGCGCGGGGGAGCTCCTACAATGAGCAGTTCTTC.